A selection of T cell receptor beta chains follows, all from one sample in a study of CD8+CD57+ T cells in acquired aplastic anemia. Each CDR3 protein is one row after TCRdb ran MiXCR on the reads. The table lists roughly 240,000 distinct CDR3 sequences, 45% to 50% of them singletons. Sequenced: sorted CD4+, CD8+, or CD8+CD57+ T cells (not recorded which) from PBMCs. These TCRs come from a human donor with aplastic anemia. Both conserved end residues are part of each CDR3. Fields, in order: J gene, D gene, clone size, V gene, CDR3 DNA, CDR3 protein. A D gene is named only where the DNA matches it firmly. Not all rows give a size; the values are once, few, many and, for expanded clones, a class.

TRBJ1-5 | - | many | TRBV30 | TGTGCCTGGAGCCAGGGTGGGGGAAATCAGCCCCAGCATTTT | CAWSQGGGNQPQHF
TRBJ2-7 | - | - | TRBV5-4 | TGTGCCAGCAGCGGGCCGAGCTACGAGCAGTACTTC | CASSGPSYEQYF
TRBJ1-5 | - | - | TRBV19 | TGTGCCAGTGGGGTAGGGCAGCCCCAGCATTTT | CASGVGQPQHF
TRBJ1-2 | - | - | TRBV2 | TGTGCCAGCAGCGAACGACAGGTGGACTATGGCTACACCTTC | CASSERQVDYGYTF
TRBJ2-7 | - | - | TRBV10-3 | TGTGCCATCAGTGAGTCCGTCTTCTACGAGCAGTACTTC | CAISESVFYEQYF
TRBJ1-5 | TRBD1 | - | TRBV28 | TGTGCCAGCACCACTGAAGGGACAGGCAATCAGCCCCAGCATTTT | CASTTEGTGNQPQHF
TRBJ2-6 | - | many | TRBV7-9 | TGTGCCAGCAGCTACAGTTCCTCTGGGGCCAACGTCCTGACTTTC | CASSYSSSGANVLTF
TRBJ1-2 | - | many | TRBV14 | TGTGCCAGCAGCCATCACTATGGCTACACCTTC | CASSHHYGYTF
TRBJ2-1 | TRBD2 | - | TRBV28 | TGTGCCAGCAGTACCCCCTCTAGCGGGAGGGACAATGAGCAGTTCTTC | CASSTPSSGRDNEQFF
TRBJ2-7 | - | many | TRBV12-3/TRBV12-4 | TGTGCCAGCAGCCGGACAGCTAGCTCCTACGAGCAGTACTTC | CASSRTASSYEQYF
TRBJ2-5 | - | many | TRBV20-1 | TGCAGTGCTAGCCCCTATGCGGTGAGATCTGAGACCCAGTACTTC | CSASPYAVRSETQYF
TRBJ1-5 | TRBD1 | many | TRBV6-5 | TGTGCCAGCACCCCACAGGGGGCAGCGGGCAATCAGCCCCAGCATTTT | CASTPQGAAGNQPQHF
TRBJ1-3 | - | - | TRBV9 | TGTGCCAGCAGCGCCCGGGGAGCTGGAAACACCATATATTTT | CASSARGAGNTIYF
TRBJ1-1 | - | many | TRBV4-2 | TGTGCCAGCAGCCAAGTTGTAGGGGGAGACACTGAAGCTTTCTTT | CASSQVVGGDTEAFF
TRBJ2-3 | - | - | TRBV7-3 | TGTGCCAGCAGCCGGACTTTCACAGATACGCAGTATTTT | CASSRTFTDTQYF
TRBJ1-6 | - | once | TRBV9 | TGTGCCAGCAGCGTAGGTGGGAGGGATAATTCACCCCTCCACTTT | CASSVGGRDNSPLHF
TRBJ1-2 | - | many | TRBV4-1 | TGCGCCAGCAGCCATTCAGGGGAGTACTATGGCTACACCTTC | CASSHSGEYYGYTF
TRBJ1-1 | - | once | TRBV15 | TGTGCCACCAGCCCTATTAACACTGAAGCTTTCTTT | CATSPINTEAFF
TRBJ1-1 | - | many | TRBV7-9 | TGTGCCAGCAGCCCTACCTTTCTCCTCGATGAAGCTTTCTTT | CASSPTFLLDEAFF
TRBJ1-4 | - | - | TRBV11-2 | TGTGCCAGCAGCTTAGACCCCAACCTGAAATTTAATGAAAAACTGTTTTTT | CASSLDPNLKFNEKLFF
TRBJ1-5 | - | - | TRBV12-3/TRBV12-4 | TGTGCCAGCAGTTTAACCAGGCGAGATCAGCCCCAGCATTTT | CASSLTRRDQPQHF
TRBJ2-3 | - | - | TRBV9 | TGTGCCAGCAGCGAAAACTTTGCGGATACGCAGTATTTT | CASSENFADTQYF
TRBJ1-1 | - | - | TRBV28 | TGTGCCAGCAGCCGACCAGGGACTAACACTGAAGCTTTCTTT | CASSRPGTNTEAFF
TRBJ2-1 | TRBD2 | - | TRBV19 | TGTGCCAGTAGTCTCGCTAGCGGGGATTCCTACAATGAGCAGTTCTTC | CASSLASGDSYNEQFF
TRBJ1-1 | - | - | TRBV27 | TGTGCCAGCAGTTTATCGTTAGAGGGTAACACTGAAGCTTTCTTT | CASSLSLEGNTEAFF
TRBJ1-2 | - | many | TRBV13 | TGTGCCAGCAGCGTAGCCGCAGGGGAAAGGACCTATGGCTACACCTTC | CASSVAAGERTYGYTF
TRBJ1-4 | - | - | TRBV15 | TGTGCCACCAGCAGAGGTAACAGGGCAACTAATGAAAAACTGTTTTTT | CATSRGNRATNEKLFF
TRBJ1-5 | - | many | TRBV14 | TGTGCCAGCAGCCTCCGGGACATCAATCAGCCCCAGCATTTT | CASSLRDINQPQHF
TRBJ2-5 | TRBD1 | - | TRBV7-9 | TGTGCCGGAGCGACGGACAGGGGAGAGACCCAGTACTTC | CAGATDRGETQYF
TRBJ2-7 | TRBD2 | few | TRBV29-1 | TGCAGTGAACTTAGCGGGAGCTCCTACGAGCAGTACTTC | CSELSGSSYEQYF
TRBJ2-1 | - | - | TRBV5-1 | TGCGCCAGCAGCTTGACAGCTCGCTCCTACAATGAGCAGTTCTTC | CASSLTARSYNEQFF